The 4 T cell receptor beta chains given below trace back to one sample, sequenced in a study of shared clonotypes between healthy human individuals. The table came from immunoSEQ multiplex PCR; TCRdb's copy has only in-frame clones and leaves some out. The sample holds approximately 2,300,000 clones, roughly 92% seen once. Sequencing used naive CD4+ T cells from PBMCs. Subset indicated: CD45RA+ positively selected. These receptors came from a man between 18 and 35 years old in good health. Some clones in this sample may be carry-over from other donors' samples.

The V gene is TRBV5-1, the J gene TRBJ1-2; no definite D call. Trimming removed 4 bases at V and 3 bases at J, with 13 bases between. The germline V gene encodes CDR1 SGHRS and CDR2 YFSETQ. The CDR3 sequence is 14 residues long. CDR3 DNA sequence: TGCGCCAGCAGCATAAAGGACGCAGACTATGGCTACACCTTC. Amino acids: CASSIKDADYGYTF.

In nucleotides, the CDR3 is TGCGCCAGCAGCCAAGTTGGACCTAACTCTGGAAACACCATATATTTT. This translates into CASSQVGPNSGNTIYF. V is TRBV4-1 and J is TRBJ1-3; D unclear. The CDR3 loop spans 16 amino acids. The ends were cut back, 1 base at V and 0 bases at J, with 10 bases in the middle. Germline V CDR1 and CDR2: MGHRA, YSYEKL.

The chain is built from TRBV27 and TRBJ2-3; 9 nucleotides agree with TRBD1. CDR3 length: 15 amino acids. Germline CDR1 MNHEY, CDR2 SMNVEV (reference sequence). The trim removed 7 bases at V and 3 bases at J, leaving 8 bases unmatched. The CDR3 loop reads CASIHRGLRTDTQYF. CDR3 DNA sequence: TGTGCCAGCATTCACAGGGGGCTTCGGACAGATACGCAGTATTTT.

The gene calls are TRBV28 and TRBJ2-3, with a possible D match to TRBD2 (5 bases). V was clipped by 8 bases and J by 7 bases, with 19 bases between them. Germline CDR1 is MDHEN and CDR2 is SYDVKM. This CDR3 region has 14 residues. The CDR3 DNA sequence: TGTGCCAGCTTTGGTGGATTAACCGGGAATACGCAGTATTTT. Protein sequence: CASFGGLTGNTQYF.